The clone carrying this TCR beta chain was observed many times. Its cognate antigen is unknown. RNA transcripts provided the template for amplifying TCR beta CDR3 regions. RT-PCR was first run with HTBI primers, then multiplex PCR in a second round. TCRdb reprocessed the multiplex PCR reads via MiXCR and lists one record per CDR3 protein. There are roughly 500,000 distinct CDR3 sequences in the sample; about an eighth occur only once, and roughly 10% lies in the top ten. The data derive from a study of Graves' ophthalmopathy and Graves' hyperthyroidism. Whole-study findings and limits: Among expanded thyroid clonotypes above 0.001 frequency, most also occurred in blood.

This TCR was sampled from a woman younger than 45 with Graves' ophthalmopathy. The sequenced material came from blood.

The CDR3, as DNA: TGTGCCAGTACAGGGATAAATTCACCCCTCCACTTT. Amino acid sequence: CASTGINSPLHF. This sequence joins TRBV27 and TRBJ1-6; a possible D gene is TRBD1 (6 bases). The length of the CDR3 is 12 residues. The V gene lost 9 bases and the J gene lost 7 bases, with 10 bases spanning the gap. Per the germline V gene, CDR1 is MNHEY and CDR2 is SMNVEV (reference sequence).